Below, one T cell receptor (beta chain) is given with its context. Its antigen is as yet unknown. The entry originates in a study of cytomegalovirus exposure and HLA in healthy donors. Turning to the study itself: Around four fifths of more than 300 genotyped donors fell in the Caucasian-associated ancestry cluster.

Broader study findings: In a later analysis, parvovirus B19, influenza, CMV and Epstein-Barr virus appeared linked to several top co-occurrence clusters. When analyzed later, a missense DCLRE1C variant was found to be linked to TCR beta V- and J-gene trimming.

PCR was performed using 60 Vbeta and 13 Jbeta primers. Method: immunoSEQ multiplex PCR; TCRdb's copy keeps in-frame clones and lacks some. The data hold about 92,000 clones, with 80% observed a single time. This CDR3 is 17 amino acids long. Per germline, CDR1 SGHTA and CDR2 FQGNSA. The V and J ends lost 2 bases and 2 bases, in that order; junction bases with no gene match: 8. Sequencing was done on a sample of PBMCs. The chain uses TRBV7-2 and TRBJ2-3; 9 bases are a match to TRBD2. The source of this sequence is a man between 18 and 29 years old in good health and CMV-seronegative. CDR3 sequence (DNA): TGTGCCAGCAGCTTAATCCCTAGCGGGGTCCCCACAGATACGCAGTATTTT. Residues: CASSLIPSGVPTDTQYF.